One and the same sample provided the 30 T cell receptor beta chains below, sequenced in a study of T cell repertoires in cytomegalovirus infection. These receptors are not linked to any known antigen. TCRdb fed the reads into MiXCR, producing one record per CDR3 protein. Of 250,000 to 300,000 distinct CDR3 sequences in the sample, 22% are singletons; the top ten hold roughly 19%. Specimen: cultured PBMCs, collected from culture after CMV antigen stimulation. All receptors derive from a human donor in good health (CMV status not recorded). Some clones in this sample may be carry-over from other donors' samples.

There are many counts of this clonotype. The gene calls are TRBV20-1 and TRBJ2-3; 7 bases map to TRBD2. Germline V lookup: CDR1 DFQATT, CDR2 SNEGSKA (reference sequence). The CDR3 covers 14 residues. The V segment lost 1 base and the J segment 4 bases; nucleotides outside the gene matches: 5. The DNA for the CDR3 is TGCAGTGCTAGAGTTCTAGGGAGGGCAGATACGCAGTATTTT. Translation gives CSARVLGRADTQYF.

The rearrangement links TRBV19 to TRBJ1-5; a possible D gene is TRBD1 (5 bases). The CDR3 loop spans 14 amino acids. Germline V gene data show CDR1 as LNHDA and CDR2 as SQIVND (reference sequence). Trimming pared 6 bases from V and 5 bases from J, leaving 14 bases between. For the CDR3, the DNA is TGTGCCAGTAGGAAGAGACAGCCCGATCAGCCCCAGCATTTT. Translation gives CASRKRQPDQPQHF.

This clonotype was found many times. V is TRBV9 and J is TRBJ2-6; 7 bases are a match to TRBD1. The length of the CDR3 is 19 residues. CDR1 SGDLS and CDR2 YYNGEE come from the germline V gene. J gave up 0 bases and V 3 bases, and 12 bases lay outside the gene matches. CDR3 protein: CASSAYGQVISSGANVLTF. The CDR3 nucleotides are TGTGCCAGCAGCGCCTACGGACAGGTGATAAGCTCTGGGGCCAACGTCCTGACTTTC.

The sample holds many counts of this clonotype. This CDR3 reads CASSFTSGSGQETQYF. DNA of the CDR3: TGTGCCAGCAGCTTCACTAGCGGGAGCGGGCAAGAGACCCAGTACTTC. This rearrangement joins TRBV7-2 to TRBJ2-5; 11 bases are shared with TRBD2. CDR3 size: 16 residues. Germline V gene lookup returns CDR1 SGHTA and CDR2 FQGNSA. J was trimmed by 2 bases and V by 3 bases; bases with no gene match: 5.

In its sample, this clonotype was seen a few times. CDR3 bases: TGTGCCTGGAGTGCGGTTTATAGCAATCAGCCCCAGCATTTT. Translation: CAWSAVYSNQPQHF. The chain combines TRBV30 with TRBJ1-5; D gene ambiguous. Per germline, CDR1 GTSNPN and CDR2 SVGIG (reference sequence). Trimming removed 1 base at V and 0 bases at J, with 7 bases between. The CDR3 is 14 amino acids.

This clonotype was counted between two and nine times. The chain carries TRBV18 and TRBJ1-1; D is undetermined. Trimming removed 0 bases from V and 1 base from J, with 9 bases in between. The length of the CDR3 is 15 residues. Germline V gives CDR1 KGHSH, CDR2 LQKENI. CDR3 loop: CASSPPSRPNTEAFF. In DNA form, the CDR3 reads TGTGCCAGCTCACCACCGTCTCGCCCGAACACTGAAGCTTTCTTT.

This clonotype was seen more than once but under ten times. The chain employs TRBV10-3 and TRBJ1-5; unclear D gene. Looked up from germline, CDR1 is ENHRY and CDR2 is SYGVKD. Trimming left V 3 bases short and J 6 bases short, with 12 bases between. CDR3 length equals 14 residues. CDR3 sequence: CAISEAGWGQPQHF. The CDR3, as DNA: TGTGCCATCAGTGAAGCGGGTTGGGGTCAGCCCCAGCATTTT.

The table lists this clonotype with a few counts. The rearrangement joins TRBV2 to TRBJ1-5; a weak D match, TRBD1 (5 bases). The germline V gene encodes CDR1 SNHLY and CDR2 FYNNEI. This CDR3 is 15 amino acids long. V shed 4 bases and J shed 6 bases, with 16 bases lying between them. The CDR3 reads CASSGLDSLSQPQHF. CDR3 bases: TGTGCCAGCAGTGGTCTTGACAGCCTGAGTCAGCCCCAGCATTTT.

This clonotype was found many times. J is TRBJ2-3 and V is TRBV7-2, with 9 bases that match TRBD2. Germline CDR1 reads SGHTA; CDR2 reads FQGNSA. This CDR3 contains 15 residues. The J segment lost 5 bases and the V segment lost 4 bases, leaving 7 bases of the junction unmatched. CDR3 in DNA: TGTGCCAGCAGCTACGTAGCGGGAGCCGGAGATACGCAGTATTTT. This sequence encodes CASSYVAGAGDTQYF. The whole variable domain, remainder taken from reference TRBV7-2 and TRBJ2-3, is GAGVSQSPSNKVTEKGKDVELRCDPISGHTALYWYRQSLGQGLEFLIYFQGNSAPDKSGLPSDRFSAERTGGSVSTLTIQRTQQEDSAVYLCASSYVAGAGDTQYFGPGTRLTVL.

The chain employs TRBV19 and TRBJ2-7; D not resolved. The CDR3 totals 11 residues. CDR1 is LNHDA, CDR2 SQIVND, per germline (reference sequence). V was trimmed by 5 bases and J by 3 bases, leaving 5 bases between them. CDR3 nucleotides: TGTGCCAGTAGTGACAACTACGAGCAGTACGTC. It specifies CASSDNYEQYV.

This chain connects TRBV4-1 to TRBJ1-6; 7 nucleotides agree with TRBD1. Looked up from germline, CDR1 is MGHRA and CDR2 is YSYEKL. V lost 3 bases, J lost 8 bases, and 7 bases stayed unmatched. This CDR3 has 15 amino acids. DNA of the CDR3: TGCGCCAGCAGCCAGGAGACAGGGAGGGATTCACCCCTCCACTTT. Translation gives CASSQETGRDSPLHF.

This clonotype was observed a handful of times. The chain combines TRBV9 with TRBJ2-1, with D possibly called TRBD1 or TRBD2 (5 bases each). The CDR3 is 16 residues long. Germline CDR1 reads SGDLS; CDR2 reads YYNGEE. Trimming stripped 0 bases from V and 4 bases from J, with 14 bases between. The CDR3 sequence is CASSVAGAVSYNEQFF. In DNA, the CDR3 is TGTGCCAGCAGCGTAGCCGGGGCAGTCTCTTACAATGAGCAGTTCTTC.

J is TRBJ2-4 and V is TRBV2; 14 nucleotides agree with TRBD2. The J segment lost 6 bases and the V segment lost 5 bases, leaving 3 bases of the junction unmatched. Germline V gives CDR1 SNHLY, CDR2 FYNNEI. The CDR3 spans 15 residues. CDR3 nucleotide sequence: TGTGCCAGCAGTCCCGGGACTAGCGGGAGAAACATTCAGTACTTC. Amino acids: CASSPGTSGRNIQYF.

This clonotype was detected only a few times. The chain has TRBV27 and TRBJ2-1; 7 bases align to TRBD2. J lost 8 bases, V lost 2 bases, and 9 bases had no gene match. The CDR3 spans 15 residues. Germline CDR1 and CDR2: MNHEY and SMNVEV (reference sequence). CDR3 in amino acids: CASSLKGRAGDEQFF. CDR3 nucleotide sequence: TGTGCCAGCAGTTTAAAAGGGAGGGCCGGCGATGAGCAGTTCTTC.

The chain combines TRBV7-2 with TRBJ1-1; D ambiguous. The CDR3 extends over 16 amino acids. V was shortened by 5 bases and J by 0 bases, with 16 bases between the two germline ends. CDR1 is SGHTA, CDR2 FQGNSA, per germline. CDR3 DNA sequence: TGTGCCAGCAGCCCCGCGGTGGGCAGACTGAACACTGAAGCTTTCTTT. Translated: CASSPAVGRLNTEAFF.

This clonotype was observed a few times. The chain has TRBV7-2 and TRBJ2-7; 7 positions agree with TRBD2. Germline trimming cut 1 base from V and 2 bases from J; bases unmatched to any gene: 2. The length of the CDR3 is 14 residues. The germline V gene encodes CDR1 SGHTA and CDR2 FQGNSA. The CDR3 sequence: CASSLGLAAYEQYV. CDR3 nucleotide sequence: TGTGCCAGCAGCTTAGGGCTAGCGGCCTACGAGCAGTACGTC.

This clonotype occurred many times. The chain uses TRBV7-3 and TRBJ2-3; either TRBD1 or TRBD2 may supply D (5 bases each). V was shortened by 4 bases and J by 5 bases, with 13 bases between the two germline ends. Germline V gene lookup returns CDR1 SGHTA and CDR2 FQGTGA. The CDR3 loop spans 14 amino acids. The CDR3 is CASSSGRAGDTQYF. The CDR3 DNA follows: TGTGCCAGCAGCTCGGGCAGGGCGGGAGATACGCAGTATTTT. The whole variable domain, filled in from reference TRBV7-3 and TRBJ2-3, reads GAGVSQTPSNKVTEKGKYVELRCDPISGHTALYWYRQSLGQGPEFLIYFQGTGAADDSGLPNDRFFAVRPEGSVSTLKIQRTERGDSAVYLCASSSGRAGDTQYFGPGTRLTVL.

In its sample, this clonotype was seen many times. This sequence joins TRBV7-2 and TRBJ2-7; a possible D gene is TRBD2 (5 bases). This CDR3 comprises 15 residues. The germline V gene encodes CDR1 SGHTA and CDR2 FQGNSA. Trimming shortened V by 2 bases and J by 1 base, and 12 bases separated the two germline ends. The CDR3 sequence is CASSLTSSSSYEQYF. Here the CDR3 DNA reads TGTGCCAGCAGCTTAACCTCTAGCAGTTCCTACGAGCAGTACTTC.

This clonotype was seen a few times. V gene TRBV27 combines with J gene TRBJ2-1, with 12 positions matching TRBD2. Germline trimming cut 5 bases from V and 4 bases from J; bases unmatched to any gene: 18. Germline V CDR1 and CDR2: MNHEY, SMNVEV (reference sequence). The CDR3 is 20 residues long. As DNA, the CDR3 is TGTGCCAGCAGTCAACCGGGACTAGCGGGCCCCAACGGGGGTTACAATGAGCAGTTCTTC. It encodes CASSQPGLAGPNGGYNEQFF.

The genes are TRBV6-4 and TRBJ2-1; D is unresolved. The CDR3 contains 13 residues. The germline gives CDR1 MRHNA, CDR2 SNTAGT. The V end was cut by 3 bases, the J end by 10 bases, with 13 bases between. The CDR3 DNA sequence: TGTGCCAGCAGTGAGAGACGGTGGCTGGAGCAGTTCTTC. Protein product: CASSERRWLEQFF.

This clonotype was seen at least ten times. This chain joins TRBV7-2 and TRBJ2-5; a possible D gene is TRBD2 (7 bases). V dropped 5 bases and J dropped 1 base, with 11 bases sitting between them. The CDR3 covers 14 residues. Germline CDR1 and CDR2: SGHTA and FQGNSA. The CDR3 loop reads CASSRGGFQETQYF. Here the CDR3 DNA reads TGTGCCAGCAGCAGGGGGGGATTCCAAGAGACCCAGTACTTC.

This clonotype has just a few counts. This sequence joins TRBV29-1 and TRBJ2-5; D may be TRBD1 (6 bases). The CDR3 extends over 13 amino acids. The germline gives CDR1 SQVTM, CDR2 ANQGSEA. The V gene lost 6 bases and the J gene lost 3 bases, with 14 bases spanning the gap. CDR3: CSVGGRQKETQYF. The CDR3 region has the DNA TGCAGCGTAGGGGGACGGCAAAAAGAGACCCAGTACTTC.

This clonotype turned up a few times. CDR3 coding DNA: TGTGCCAGTAGTATCGCCACAGTCAAGGAGCCCCAGCATTTT. It encodes CASSIATVKEPQHF. The chain recombines TRBV19 with TRBJ1-5; no clear D. The CDR3 loop spans 14 amino acids. The germline CDR1 and CDR2 sequences are LNHDA and SQIVND (reference sequence). V was trimmed by 3 bases and J by 8 bases, leaving 14 bases between them.

The chain employs TRBV12-3 or TRBV12-4 and TRBJ1-2; no definite D call. This CDR3 has 15 amino acids. Trimming took 0 bases from V and 4 from J, leaving 12 bases between them. In DNA, the CDR3 is TGTGCCAGCAGTTTAGCGCAGAAACAGTTCTATGGCTACACCTTC. Translating it yields CASSLAQKQFYGYTF.

The genes are TRBV12-3 or TRBV12-4 and TRBJ2-7; D may be TRBD2 (6 bases). V was cut by 3 bases and J by 0 bases, with 9 bases left in between. The CDR3 is made up of 14 amino acids. The CDR3 DNA reads as TGTGCCAGCAGTTTGCGGGGTGTCTCCTACGAGCAGTACTTC. This gives the protein CASSLRGVSYEQYF.

The rearrangement joins TRBV24-1 to TRBJ2-3; D is unclear. In germline, CDR1 is KGHDR, CDR2 SFDVKD. CDR3 length equals 17 residues. The V end was cut by 2 bases, the J end by 5 bases, with 19 bases between. CDR3 nucleotides: TGTGCCACCAGTGATTATGTGGCGATGAGGCAACGAGATACGCAGTATTTT. Translating it yields CATSDYVAMRQRDTQYF.

In its sample, this clonotype was seen many times. This chain connects TRBV4-1 to TRBJ2-7; TRBD2 agrees at 8 bases. J gave up 0 bases and V 2 bases, and 6 bases lay outside the gene matches. The CDR3 loop spans 16 amino acids. Germline V CDR1 and CDR2: MGHRA, YSYEKL. The CDR3 DNA is TGCGCCAGCAGCCAACCAACTAGCGGTCGCTCCTACGAGCAGTACTTC. Protein: CASSQPTSGRSYEQYF.

The chain is built from TRBV7-9 and TRBJ2-7; possibly TRBD1 for D (6 bases). Germline V gene data show CDR1 as SEHNR and CDR2 as FQNEAQ (reference sequence). Trimming cost V 1 base and J 1 base, with 14 bases left between them. The CDR3 extends over 16 amino acids. The CDR3 DNA reads TGTGCCAGCAGCTTAGTCGCAGGGGTACGGTCCTACGAGCAGTACGTC. This sequence encodes CASSLVAGVRSYEQYV.

This chain joins TRBV7-2 and TRBJ2-7; the match to TRBD2 covers 9 bases. The CDR3 is 16 residues long. V was clipped by 2 bases and J by 1 base; unmatched bases: 6. From germline, CDR1 is SGHTA and CDR2 FQGNSA. This CDR3 reads CASSLLRGRVSYEQYF. The CDR3 bases are TGTGCCAGCAGCTTATTGCGCGGGAGGGTATCCTACGAGCAGTACTTC.

This chain connects TRBV7-2 to TRBJ1-1, with unresolved D. CDR1 and CDR2 (germline): SGHTA, FQGNSA. V lost 1 base, J lost 4 bases, and 10 bases lay in between. The CDR3 has 14 amino acids. The CDR3 sequence is CASSLGVVGTEAFF. CDR3 sequence (DNA): TGTGCCAGCAGCTTAGGGGTGGTGGGCACTGAAGCTTTCTTT.